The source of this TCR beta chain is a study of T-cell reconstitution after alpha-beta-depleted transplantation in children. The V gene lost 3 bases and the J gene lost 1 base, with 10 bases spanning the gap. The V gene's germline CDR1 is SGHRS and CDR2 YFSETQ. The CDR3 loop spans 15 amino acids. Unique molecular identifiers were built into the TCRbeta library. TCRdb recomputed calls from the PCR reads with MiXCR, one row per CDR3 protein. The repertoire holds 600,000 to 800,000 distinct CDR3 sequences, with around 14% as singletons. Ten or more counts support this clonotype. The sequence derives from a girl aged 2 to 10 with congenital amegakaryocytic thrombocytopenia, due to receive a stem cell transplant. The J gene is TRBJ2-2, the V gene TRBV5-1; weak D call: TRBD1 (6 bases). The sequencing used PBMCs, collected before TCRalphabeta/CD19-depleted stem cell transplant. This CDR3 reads CASSWPGQNTGELFF. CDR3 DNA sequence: TGCGCCAGCAGCTGGCCGGGACAGAACACCGGGGAGCTGTTTTTT. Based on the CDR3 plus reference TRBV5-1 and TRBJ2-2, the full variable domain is KAGVTQTPRYLIKTRGQQVTLSCSPISGHRSVSWYQQTPGQGLQFLFEYFSETQRNKGNFPGRFSGRQFSNSRSEMNVSTLELGDSALYLCASSWPGQNTGELFFGEGSRLTVL.